The rows below give T cell receptor beta chains drawn from one sample of a study of technical replicates of blood from a few donors. Profiling relied on immunoSEQ multiplex PCR, and the TCRdb table lists in-frame clones only, not all of them. The sample has 45,000 to 55,000 clones; roughly 94% are singletons. The sequenced sample consisted of T cells isolated from PBMCs. These TCRs come from a human donor in good health. Both conserved end residues are part of each CDR3. The order of the fields is D gene, V gene, J gene, clone size, CDR3 protein, CDR3 DNA. A D gene is named only where the DNA matches it firmly. Only some rows state a clone size, as once, few, many or a class for expanded clones.

D gene: NA; V gene: TRBV11-2; J gene: TRBJ2-1; clone size: NA; CDR3 protein: CASSFGTDSYNEQFF; CDR3 DNA: TGTGCCAGCAGCTTTGGTACAGACTCCTACAATGAGCAGTTCTTC
D gene: NA; V gene: TRBV9; J gene: TRBJ1-1; clone size: NA; CDR3 protein: CASSVGGTWGTEAFF; CDR3 DNA: TGTGCCAGCAGCGTGGGGGGGACCTGGGGCACTGAAGCTTTCTTT
D gene: NA; V gene: TRBV7-9; J gene: TRBJ1-1; clone size: NA; CDR3 protein: CASSLAGAQTEAFF; CDR3 DNA: TGTGCCAGCAGCTTGGCAGGGGCGCAGACTGAAGCTTTCTTT
D gene: TRBD1; V gene: TRBV5-6; J gene: TRBJ1-2; clone size: NA; CDR3 protein: CASSLWGTGNSYTF; CDR3 DNA: TGTGCCAGCAGCTTGTGGGGGACAGGGAATAGCTACACCTTC
D gene: NA; V gene: TRBV11-2; J gene: TRBJ2-6; clone size: NA; CDR3 protein: CASSLAGPGANVLTF; CDR3 DNA: TGTGCCAGCAGCTTAGCTGGGCCTGGGGCCAACGTCCTGACTTTC
D gene: NA; V gene: TRBV5-1; J gene: TRBJ1-1; clone size: NA; CDR3 protein: CASSGETGLGTEAFF; CDR3 DNA: TGCGCCAGCAGCGGGGAAACAGGCCTCGGCACTGAAGCTTTCTTT
D gene: TRBD2; V gene: TRBV5-1; J gene: TRBJ2-7; clone size: once; CDR3 protein: CASRAVIAGAYEQYF; CDR3 DNA: TGCGCCAGCAGGGCCGTCATAGCGGGGGCCTACGAGCAGTACTTC
D gene: NA; V gene: TRBV5-6; J gene: TRBJ2-7; clone size: NA; CDR3 protein: CASSLGRESYEQYF; CDR3 DNA: TGTGCCAGCAGCTTAGGACGGGAGTCCTACGAGCAGTACTTC
D gene: NA; V gene: TRBV7-2; J gene: TRBJ1-4; clone size: NA; CDR3 protein: CASSKGQTNEKLFF; CDR3 DNA: TGTGCCAGCAGCAAAGGACAGACCAATGAAAAACTGTTTTTT
D gene: TRBD1; V gene: TRBV5-1; J gene: TRBJ2-5; clone size: NA; CDR3 protein: CASSLAGTGEETQYF; CDR3 DNA: TGCGCCAGCAGCTTGGCGGGGACAGGGGAAGAGACCCAGTACTTC
D gene: TRBD1; V gene: TRBV7-6; J gene: TRBJ2-5; clone size: NA; CDR3 protein: CASSYGQGGWETQYF; CDR3 DNA: TGTGCCAGCAGCTATGGACAGGGTGGTTGGGAGACCCAGTACTTC
D gene: NA; V gene: TRBV15; J gene: TRBJ1-2; clone size: few; CDR3 protein: CATSREAGDLGYGYTF; CDR3 DNA: TGTGCCACCAGCAGGGAAGCAGGGGATTTGGGTTATGGCTACACCTTC
D gene: TRBD2; V gene: TRBV5-1; J gene: TRBJ2-7; clone size: NA; CDR3 protein: CASSLGGSGDQYF; CDR3 DNA: TGCGCCAGCAGCTTGGGGGGTAGCGGGGACCAGTACTTC
D gene: TRBD1; V gene: TRBV5-4; J gene: TRBJ1-1; clone size: NA; CDR3 protein: CASSPSRGLSTEAFF; CDR3 DNA: TGTGCCAGCAGCCCGAGCAGGGGGCTCTCAACTGAAGCTTTCTTT
D gene: NA; V gene: TRBV29-1; J gene: TRBJ1-1; clone size: NA; CDR3 protein: CSASGGTNTEAFF; CDR3 DNA: TGCAGCGCATCGGGGGGGACAAACACTGAAGCTTTCTTT
D gene: TRBD1; V gene: TRBV7-9; J gene: TRBJ1-5; clone size: NA; CDR3 protein: CASSLDRDRNQPQHF; CDR3 DNA: TGTGCCAGCAGCCTAGACAGGGATCGCAATCAGCCCCAGCATTTT
D gene: NA; V gene: TRBV11-2; J gene: TRBJ1-4; clone size: NA; CDR3 protein: CASSFFAGSNEKLFF; CDR3 DNA: TGTGCCAGCAGCTTTTTTGCGGGTTCTAATGAAAAACTGTTTTTT
D gene: NA; V gene: TRBV5-1; J gene: TRBJ2-5; clone size: NA; CDR3 protein: CASSLAAHTDGETQYF; CDR3 DNA: TGCGCCAGCAGCTTGGCCGCCCACACAGACGGCGAGACCCAGTACTTC